Only one count was recorded for the clone carrying this T cell receptor (beta chain). Data came from immunoSEQ multiplex PCR; TCRdb stores just in-frame clones and leaves some out. The sample yields 100,000 to 150,000 clones, about 93% seen once. The data are from a study of control samples from healthy donors and cancer patients. Trimming pared 6 bases from V and 1 base from J, leaving 10 bases between. CDR3 length equals 13 residues. Per germline, CDR1 DFQATT and CDR2 SNEGSKA (reference sequence). The sequencing sample was made of blood. This rearrangement joins TRBV20-1 to TRBJ1-3, with D possibly TRBD1 on 5 matching bases. The TCR originated in a man younger than 30 in good health. The CDR3 loop reads CSASDSSGNTIYF. As DNA, the CDR3 is TGCAGTGCAAGTGACAGTTCTGGAAACACCATATATTTT.